This T cell receptor (beta chain) derives from a study of human T cells and chemical hapten exposure (dated by TCRdb to about 2021). Looking at the study overall: For sensitization, 2% DPC in acetone was applied to a 2 cm by 2 cm area of upper inner arm skin. Patch testing on the upper back used Finn chambers containing 0.01% DPC, with scoring done after 6 days according to International Contact Dermatitis Research Group standards. For TCR sequencing, blood came from 25 to 35 alopecia patients at anywhere from one to four time points (pre-sensitization, 2, 6 and 24 weeks). The patient cohort, mostly female, included alopecia areata with under or over 50% scalp involvement, alopecia totalis and alopecia universalis. Blood was sampled from patients pre-sensitization (week 0) and at 2, 6 and about 24 weeks after DPC sensitization. In alopecia patients, the study followed how the peripheral blood TCR repertoire changed in vivo over primary and secondary sensitization to diphenylcyclopropenone (DPC), a hapten. Libraries were pooled for sequencing, and per-sample TCR yields varied mainly because of small differences in library volumes within the pool. Weekly therapeutic DPC doses were additionally applied to the scalp of patients throughout the roughly 23-week study period. Results and caveats for the whole study, not just this receptor: No change with DPC sensitization was found in the number of TCRs above 1 in 1000 frequency, and no evidence of global repertoire structure alterations was found. Alopecia, a presumed autoimmune disease, was present in all patients, so the immune response of the patients might differ from that of healthy individuals. Significantly more large CDR3 similarity clusters were formed by expanded TCRs than by pre-sensitization or healthy control sets, consistent with antigen-driven responses. A positive correlation was found between the number of PT1 expanded TCRs and patch test score, with significance reached at thresholds 8, 16 and 32 but not 4. After repeated subsampling, the strength of the expansion versus patch-test correlation and the threshold at which it became significant changed.

The library was generated by RACE. The sequencer was a NextSeq 500. During library preparation, unique molecular identifiers were attached to individual cDNA molecules so that TCRs could be counted quantitatively and reproducibly. For every blood RNA sample, sequencing covered both the TCR alpha and TCR beta chains. As for the original processing: Samples had a median of about 96,000 TCRs, with a range from 23,224 to 690,600. The Decombinator software suite was used to annotate the V, J and CDR3 of the TCR reads. To make PS versus PT1 abundance plots, every sample was subsampled to the same number of TCRs (28,000). Expanded TCRs were defined as absent before sensitization and observed at least eight times at the 2-week time point. TCRdb applied fastp at Q25 and MiXCR to the public reads, then kept only in-frame beta chains. Rows with a matching CDR3 protein are joined into one entry that keeps the most common DNA and genes. The V and J calls come from TCRdb's annotation, not from the publication. This sample lists under 110,000 distinct CDR3 sequences; about 12% were detected once. The top ten clonotypes cover 1.6% of the sample.

This clonotype was counted many times. Its antigen is still unknown. Per-base quality was not reported, and no clone a single base away is much larger than it. According to the study, the label for this sample's time point signals: pre-sensitization, week 0. What this sample's treatment or condition label stands for: therapeutic diphenylcyclopropenone sensitization with weekly scalp DPC. Blood at each patch-test visit was drawn before the patch test was applied. To be eligible, patients had to be aged 18 to 70, diagnosed with alopecia and judged suitable for DPC therapy, while pregnant patients were excluded. Total RNA was extracted from unfractionated whole blood that had been collected in Tempus Blood RNA tubes. V is cut by 8 bases and J by 12 bases, and the space between the germline ends is 11 bases. In the germline V gene, CDR1 corresponds to SNHLY and CDR2 to FYNNEI. There are 11 amino acids in the CDR3, from cysteine to phenylalanine inclusive. The sequence is cut down to CDR3 DNA, 33 bases in frame from base 1.

The TCR comes from a woman in her forties or fifties with alopecia areata. Some clones in this sample may be carry-over from other donors' samples. Recombination joined TRBV2 with TRBJ1-6; there is no confident call for the D gene. Sequenced here: whole blood, sampled in connection with sensitization to the hapten diphenylcyclopropenone (DPC). Here the CDR3 is given as CASSQMGPLHF. The sequence in DNA is TGTGCCAGCTCCCAAATGGGACCCCTCCACTTT. With the rest looked up from the reference TRBV2 and TRBJ1-6 genes rather than sequenced, the full variable domain is EPEVTQTPSHQVTQMGQEVILRCVPISNHLYFYWYRQILGQKVEFLVSFYNNEISEKSEIFDDQFSVERPDGSNFTLKIRSTKLEDSAMYFCASSQMGPLHFGNGTRLTVT.